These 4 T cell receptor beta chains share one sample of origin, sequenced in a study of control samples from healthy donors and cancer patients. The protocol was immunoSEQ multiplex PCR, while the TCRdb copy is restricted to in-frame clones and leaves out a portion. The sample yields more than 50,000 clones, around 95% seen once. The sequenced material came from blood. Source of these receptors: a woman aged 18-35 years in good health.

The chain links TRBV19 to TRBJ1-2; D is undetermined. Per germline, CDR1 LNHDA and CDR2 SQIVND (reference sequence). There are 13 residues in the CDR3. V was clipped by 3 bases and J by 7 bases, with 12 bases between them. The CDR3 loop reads CASSILGKGGYTF. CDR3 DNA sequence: TGTGCCAGTAGTATTTTGGGGAAAGGTGGCTACACCTTC. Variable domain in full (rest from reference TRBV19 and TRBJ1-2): DGGITQSPKYLFRKEGQNVTLSCEQNLNHDAMYWYRQDPGQGLRLIYYSQIVNDFQKGDIAEGYSVSREKKESFPLTVTSAQKNPTAFYLCASSILGKGGYTFGSGTRLTVV.

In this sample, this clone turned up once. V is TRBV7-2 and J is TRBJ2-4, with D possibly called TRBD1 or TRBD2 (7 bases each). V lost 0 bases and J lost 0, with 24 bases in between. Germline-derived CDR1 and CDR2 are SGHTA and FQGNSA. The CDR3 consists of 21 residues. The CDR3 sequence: CASSLAGVEQGRGIAKNIQYF. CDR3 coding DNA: TGTGCCAGCAGCTTAGCGGGAGTAGAACAGGGGCGGGGGATAGCCAAAAACATTCAGTACTTC. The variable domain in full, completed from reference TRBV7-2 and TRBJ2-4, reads GAGVSQSPSNKVTEKGKDVELRCDPISGHTALYWYRQSLGQGLEFLIYFQGNSAPDKSGLPSDRFSAERTGGSVSTLTIQRTQQEDSAVYLCASSLAGVEQGRGIAKNIQYFGAGTRLSVL.

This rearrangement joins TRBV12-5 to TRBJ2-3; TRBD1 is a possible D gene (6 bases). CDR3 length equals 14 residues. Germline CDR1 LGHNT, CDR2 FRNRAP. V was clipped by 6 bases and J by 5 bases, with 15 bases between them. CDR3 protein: CASGGAGGQDTQYF. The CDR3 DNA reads TGTGCTAGTGGGGGGGCAGGAGGACAAGATACGCAGTATTTT.

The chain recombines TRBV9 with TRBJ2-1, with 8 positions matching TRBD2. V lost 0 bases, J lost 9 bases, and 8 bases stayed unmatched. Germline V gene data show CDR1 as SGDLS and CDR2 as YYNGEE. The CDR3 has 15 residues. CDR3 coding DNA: TGTGCCAGCAGCGTAGTGTCCCGGGGGGGCGCTGAGCAGTTCTTC. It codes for CASSVVSRGGAEQFF.